This T cell receptor (beta chain) was retrieved from a study of regulatory dendritic cells for organ transplantation. Study-level information: Regulatory dendritic cells were monocyte-derived, receiving vitamin D3 on days 0 and 4 and IL-10 on day 4. Day 6 dendritic cell cultures were stimulated with LPS. Study findings and constraints: Naive T cells showed high diversity, memory cells less, memory CD8+ least.

Data came from immunoSEQ multiplex PCR; TCRdb stores just in-frame clones and leaves some out. This sample carries 12,000 or so clones, roughly 86% of them seen once, and the ten largest clones take about 0.4%. On this clone itself: The antigen is undetermined.

Sorted subsets were CFSE-labeled and cultured four to six days with allogeneic dendritic cells. Memory T cells were CD45RO+, naive were CD45RA+, sorted by FACS. Per the germline V gene, CDR1 is LNHDA and CDR2 is SQIVND (reference sequence). Losses at the gene ends were 6 bases for V and 8 bases for J; bases not matched to a gene: 13. The CDR3 has 15 residues. The sequenced material came from naive CD8+ T cells from blood cultured with dendritic cells. Described subset: CD45RA+ naive T cells. This clonotype was obtained from a human donor in good health. The V gene is TRBV19, the J gene TRBJ2-1; 7 nucleotides align to TRBD1. The CDR3 loop reads CASRMQGVVSDEQFF. DNA for the CDR3: TGTGCCAGTAGGATGCAGGGGGTTGTGTCTGATGAGCAGTTCTTC.